The 20 T cell receptor beta chains in this list originate from one sample, sequenced in a study of radiation and T cells in renal cell carcinoma. Here immunoSEQ multiplex PCR was the method, and the copy in TCRdb shows in-frame clones only, minus some. The sample lists some 120,000 clones, around 80% occurring once. Time point noted: blood 2 weeks post-SBRT. Documented treatment: 15 Gy SBRT to primary tumor, nephrectomy 4 weeks later. This specimen was blood, taken from a patient whose treatment included radiotherapy and nephrectomy. The receptors derive from a man in his fifties or sixties with renal cell carcinoma.

The chain is built from TRBV14 and TRBJ2-1, with 9 nucleotides matching TRBD2. With 0 bases clipped from V and 9 bases from J, the junction kept 6 bases outside the gene matches. Germline V gene lookup returns CDR1 SGHDN and CDR2 FVKESK. The CDR3 is 15 amino acids. CDR3 sequence (DNA): TGTGCCAGCAGCCAAGAGGGCGGGAGGGCCGGTGAGCAGTTCTTC. It is translated as CASSQEGGRAGEQFF.

V and J are TRBV19 and TRBJ2-2; 7 bases are a match to TRBD1. This CDR3 contains 14 residues. The V and J ends lost 4 bases and 5 bases, in that order; junction bases with no gene match: 4. In germline, CDR1 is LNHDA, CDR2 SQIVND (reference sequence). The CDR3 sequence is CASSKGTETGELFF. CDR3 in DNA: TGTGCCAGTAGTAAAGGGACAGAAACCGGGGAGCTGTTTTTT.

The genes are TRBV11-1 and TRBJ2-3; D ambiguous. Trimming cost V 5 bases and J 0 bases, with 12 bases left between them. Looked up from germline, CDR1 is SGHAT and CDR2 is FQDESV (reference sequence). The CDR3 has 15 amino acids. The chain's CDR3 is CASSQSRASTDTQYF. The DNA of the CDR3 is TGTGCCAGCAGCCAGTCAAGGGCTAGCACAGATACGCAGTATTTT.

V and J are TRBV2 and TRBJ1-1; no clear D gene. This CDR3 spans 12 amino acids. The V end lost 6 bases, the J end lost 4 bases, and 9 bases lay between the germline ends. Looked up from germline, CDR1 is SNHLY and CDR2 is FYNNEI. The CDR3 DNA is TGTGCCAGCAGATCTGACGGCACTGAAGCTTTCTTT. This translates into CASRSDGTEAFF.

The genes are TRBV25-1 and TRBJ1-2, with a possible D match to TRBD1 (5 bases). V lost 5 bases, J lost 8 bases, and 21 bases lay in between. This CDR3 has 15 amino acids. Germline V gene lookup returns CDR1 MGHDK and CDR2 SYGVNS. CDR3 sequence reads: CASSTPSTGRGGYTF. Here the CDR3 DNA reads TGTGCCAGCAGTACCCCGAGCACGGGGAGGGGAGGCTACACCTTC.

The chain uses TRBV21-1 and TRBJ2-7; the D call of TRBD1 is as the table states it, not checked on the DNA. TRBV21-1 is noted as a pseudogene. This CDR3 has 17 amino acids. Here the CDR3 DNA reads TGTGCCAGCAGCAAAGGTGATCAGGGGCGCTGGTCCTACGAGCAGTACTTC. It specifies CASSKGDQGRWSYEQYF.

This chain joins TRBV7-2 and TRBJ1-2, with D uncertain. CDR3 length: 17 residues. Germline V CDR1 and CDR2: SGHTA, FQGNSA. V gave up 1 base and J gave up 0 bases, with 15 bases separating them. CDR3 sequence: CASSLDRLEEANYGYTF. In nucleotides, the CDR3 is TGTGCCAGCAGCTTAGATCGACTGGAAGAAGCTAACTATGGCTACACCTTC.

The CDR3: CATCSFGGSYEQYF. Here the CDR3 DNA reads TGTGCCACCTGTTCGTTCGGCGGGTCGTACGAGCAGTACTTC. V usage is TRBV6-5 and J usage is TRBJ2-7, with a tentative D call TRBD2 (5 bases). CDR3 length: 14 amino acids. Germline V gives CDR1 MNHEY, CDR2 SVGAGI. V lost 10 bases to trimming and J lost 4 bases, with 20 bases between them.

The chain recombines TRBV7-9 with TRBJ1-2; 8 bases line up with TRBD1. Germline V lookup: CDR1 SEHNR, CDR2 FQNEAQ (reference sequence). The CDR3 contains 14 residues. V shed 2 bases and J 5 bases; nucleotides not matched to a gene: 4. Written as DNA, the CDR3 is TGTGCCAGCAGCTTACAGGGGGCGGAATATGGCTACACCTTC. It is translated as CASSLQGAEYGYTF.

V usage is TRBV5-1 and J usage is TRBJ1-2; D is unresolved. V lost 2 bases to trimming and J lost 9 bases, with 14 bases between them. The germline V gene encodes CDR1 SGHRS and CDR2 YFSETQ. The CDR3 loop spans 13 amino acids. The CDR3 here is CASSLGDLGRYTF. CDR3 bases: TGCGCCAGCAGCTTAGGAGATTTGGGTCGCTACACCTTC.

The chain employs TRBV5-1 and TRBJ2-1, with D perhaps TRBD2 (6 bases). This CDR3 comprises 12 residues. Germline V lookup: CDR1 SGHRS, CDR2 YFSETQ. V was trimmed by 7 bases and J by 4 bases, leaving 9 bases between them. CDR3: CASRGTYNEQFF. As DNA, the CDR3 is TGCGCCAGCCGAGGGACTTACAATGAGCAGTTCTTC.

The rearrangement uses TRBV6-6 and TRBJ2-5; TRBD2 matches 7 bases. This CDR3 contains 16 residues. From germline, CDR1 is MNHNY and CDR2 SVGAGI (reference sequence). V trimming: 4 bases; J trimming: 1 base; junction bases outside the gene matches: 9. The CDR3 bases are TGTGCCAGCAGTTCCAGTCGGGGGGTTCTCCAAGAGACCCAGTACTTC. It encodes CASSSSRGVLQETQYF.

The V call is TRBV30, the J call TRBJ2-3; D is uncertain. CDR3 length: 13 amino acids. Germline V gene data show CDR1 as GTSNPN and CDR2 as SVGIG (reference sequence). V lost 0 bases and J lost 1, with 5 bases in between. CDR3 bases: TGTGCCTGGAGTGTGAAGGGCACAGATACGCAGTATTTT. Translation: CAWSVKGTDTQYF.

On this clone: The sample has other DNA sequences that encode this CDR3 too. The gene calls are TRBV2 and TRBJ1-2; D possibly corresponds to TRBD1 (6 bases). Germline loops: CDR1 SNHLY, CDR2 FYNNEI. This CDR3 comprises 12 residues. V was trimmed by 6 bases and J by 2 bases, leaving 7 bases between them. The CDR3 sequence is CASRDRNYGYTF. Here the CDR3 DNA reads TGTGCCAGCAGGGACAGAAACTATGGCTACACCTTC. Complete variable domain (other parts from reference TRBV2 and TRBJ1-2): EPEVTQTPSHQVTQMGQEVILRCVPISNHLYFYWYRQILGQKVEFLVSFYNNEISEKSEIFDDQFSVERPDGSNFTLKIRSTKLEDSAMYFCASRDRNYGYTFGSGTRLTVV.

The chain employs TRBV28 and TRBJ1-2, with D maybe TRBD1 (5 bases). Germline values: CDR1 MDHEN, CDR2 SYDVKM. This CDR3 is 14 amino acids long. The V end was cut by 5 bases, the J end by 6 bases, with 16 bases between. The CDR3 nucleotides read TGTGCCAGCAGTCCCCTCGGGGGTGGGGATGGCTACACCTTC. This translates into CASSPLGGGDGYTF.

This chain links TRBV6-4 with TRBJ1-6; 11 bases agree with TRBD1. V lost 5 bases and J lost 0; bases outside the gene matches: 6. Germline CDR1 MRHNA, CDR2 SNTAGT. The CDR3 extends over 18 amino acids. The CDR3 loop is CASSLSGTGGSYNSPLHF. The CDR3 DNA sequence: TGTGCCAGCAGTTTATCCGGGACAGGGGGCTCCTATAATTCACCCCTCCACTTT.

The rearrangement links TRBV28 to TRBJ1-2, with 8 bases matching TRBD1. Germline V gene sequence: CDR1 MDHEN, CDR2 SYDVKM. CDR3 length: 14 residues. Germline trimming cut 6 bases from V and 5 bases from J; bases unmatched to any gene: 8. DNA of the CDR3: TGTGCCAGCAGGGATGGACAGGGTCGATATGGCTACACCTTC. It translates to CASRDGQGRYGYTF.

The chain links TRBV9 to TRBJ1-2; 7 nucleotides line up with TRBD1. This CDR3 comprises 18 residues. The V gene's germline CDR1 is SGDLS and CDR2 YYNGEE. The V segment lost 0 bases and the J segment 4 bases; nucleotides outside the gene matches: 15. CDR3 residues: CASSVEVGHRGGLYGYTF. The CDR3 DNA is TGTGCCAGCAGCGTAGAGGTGGGCCACAGGGGTGGACTCTATGGCTACACCTTC.

In its sample, this clone was seen once. Written as DNA, the CDR3 is TGTGCCAGCAGCTTAGGCCCGAACACTGAAGCTTTCTTT. It is translated as CASSLGPNTEAFF. The rearrangement joins TRBV11-3 to TRBJ1-1; D is uncertain. Trimming took 1 base from V and 1 from J, leaving 4 bases between them. CDR3 size: 13 residues. The germline gives CDR1 SGHNT, CDR2 YENEEA.

The count of this clone is one. CDR3 in amino acids: CASSLGTKGGYTF. DNA for the CDR3: TGTGCCAGCAGTTTAGGTACAAAGGGTGGCTACACCTTC. The chain employs TRBV28 and TRBJ1-2, with no clear D. Germline values: CDR1 MDHEN, CDR2 SYDVKM. The CDR3 sequence is 13 residues long. The V end was cut by 2 bases, the J end by 7 bases, with 11 bases between.